The 13 T cell receptor beta chains below all came from one sample that was sequenced in a study of cytomegalovirus exposure and HLA in healthy donors. Sequencing was performed with immunoSEQ multiplex PCR; in TCRdb, only in-frame clones are kept and a portion is missing. This sample has 250,000 to 350,000 clones, with 87% found just once. Sequenced: PBMCs. All receptors come from a woman aged 25 to 39 in good health and CMV-seropositive.

This clone appeared a single time. CDR3 bases: TGTGCCAGCAGCAAATTGGGATTCTGGGTTTACGAGCAGTACTTC. It translates to CASSKLGFWVYEQYF. The gene calls are TRBV21-1 and TRBJ2-7. TRBV21-1 is a recognized pseudogene. The CDR3 extends over 15 amino acids.

The J gene is TRBJ2-1, the V gene TRBV29-1; D is tentatively TRBD1 or TRBD2 (5 bases each). The CDR3 is made up of 15 amino acids. Germline values: CDR1 SQVTM, CDR2 ANQGSEA. Trimming removed 3 bases at V and 10 bases at J, with 22 bases between. In DNA form, the CDR3 reads TGCAGCGTTGATTTACGTAGGGGACCGCGCGGGGAGCAGTTCTTC. It encodes CSVDLRRGPRGEQFF.

Remarks on this clone: Distinct nucleotide sequences in the sample also encode this CDR3. The chain employs TRBV7-8 and TRBJ2-7; D is ambiguous. There are 14 residues in the CDR3. Germline V lookup: CDR1 SGHVS, CDR2 FQNEAQ. Trimming stripped 0 bases from V and 3 bases from J, with 9 bases between. The CDR3 bases are TGTGCCAGCAGCTTAGCGGGCAGGAACTACGAGCAGTACTTC. This gives the protein CASSLAGRNYEQYF.

This CDR3 reads CASSSDIQETQYF. The DNA of the CDR3 is TGCGCCAGCAGCTCGGACATCCAAGAGACCCAGTACTTC. The chain couples TRBV5-1 to TRBJ2-5, with a tentative D call TRBD1 (5 bases). The CDR3 extends over 13 amino acids. V was trimmed by 3 bases and J by 1 base, leaving 7 bases between them. Germline V gene lookup returns CDR1 SGHRS and CDR2 YFSETQ.

This chain uses TRBV19 with TRBJ1-5, with D maybe TRBD1 (5 bases). The CDR3 runs 15 residues. Trimming pared 4 bases from V and 7 bases from J, leaving 17 bases between. The germline V gene encodes CDR1 LNHDA and CDR2 SQIVND (reference sequence). The CDR3 coding sequence is TGTGCCAGTAGTACGGTCACCGGCGGGGGGCAGCCCCAGCATTTT. Translating it yields CASSTVTGGGQPQHF.

This CDR3 reads CASSFDSSYEQYF. CDR3 bases: TGTGCCAGCAGCTTCGACAGCTCCTACGAGCAGTACTTC. The chain employs TRBV11-3 and TRBJ2-7, with a tentative D call TRBD1 (5 bases). Between the trimmed V and J ends, which lost 3 bases and 0 bases, there was a span of 6 bases. From germline, CDR1 is SGHNT and CDR2 YENEEA. The CDR3 is 13 amino acids. The entire variable domain, with the rest obtained from reference TRBV11-3 and TRBJ2-7, is as follows: EAGVVQSPRYKIIEKKQPVAFWCNPISGHNTLYWYLQNLGQGPELLIRYENEEAVDDSQLPKDRFSAERLKGVDSTLKIQPAELGDSAVYLCASSFDSSYEQYFGPGTRLTVT.

This clone was detected a few times. This CDR3 is also generated by other DNA sequences in the sample. The CDR3 loop reads CAWTGNYGYTF. The DNA for the CDR3 is TGTGCCTGGACAGGGAACTATGGCTACACCTTC. The chain joins TRBV30 to TRBJ1-2, with D possibly being TRBD1 (5 bases). V lost 4 bases to trimming and J lost 2 bases, with 5 bases between them. Germline CDR1 GTSNPN, CDR2 SVGIG (reference sequence). This CDR3 has 11 residues.

The CDR3 DNA follows: TGTGCCAGCAGCTTAAGGGGAAATCAGCCCCAGCATTTT. Its protein is CASSLRGNQPQHF. The chain is built from TRBV7-8 and TRBJ1-5; possible D gene TRBD1, 5 bases. The CDR3 is made up of 13 amino acids. V lost 2 bases and J 4 bases, leaving 6 bases between the germline ends. Germline-derived CDR1 and CDR2 are SGHVS and FQNEAQ.

The rearrangement joins TRBV5-7 to TRBJ2-5, with a tentative D call TRBD1 (5 bases). TRBV5-7 is flagged as an ORF with uncertain function. This CDR3 has 15 residues. Trimming left V 1 base short and J 2 bases short, with 12 bases between. The CDR3 is CASSLLGQIQETQYF. CDR3 nucleotides: TGTGCCAGCAGCTTGCTGGGGCAAATTCAAGAGACCCAGTACTTC.

This chain links TRBV6-1 with TRBJ1-6; possibly TRBD1 for D (5 bases). V was clipped by 7 bases and J by 7 bases, with 17 bases between them. CDR1 is MNHNS, CDR2 SASEGT, per germline. The CDR3 is 15 residues long. The DNA of the CDR3 is TGTGCCAGCACAGTCTCACGGGACTCGAATTCACCCCTCCACTTT. Translation gives CASTVSRDSNSPLHF.

The CDR3 sequence: CASSEALAMSYEQYF. CDR3 in DNA: TGTGCCAGCAGTGAGGCACTAGCAATGTCCTACGAGCAGTACTTC. This rearrangement joins TRBV4-2 to TRBJ2-7, with D tentatively TRBD2 (6 bases). V shed 6 bases and J shed 1 base, with 16 bases lying between them. CDR1 is LGHNA and CDR2 is YNFKEQ in the germline V gene. There are 15 residues in the CDR3.

This clone was seen a few times. The rearrangement links TRBV7-3 to TRBJ2-6; tentatively, D is TRBD2 (5 bases). Trimming cost V 5 bases and J 2 bases, with 7 bases left between them. The CDR3 is 14 amino acids. Looked up from germline, CDR1 is SGHTA and CDR2 is FQGTGA. The CDR3 DNA follows: TGTGCCAGCAGCCCGAGGGCTGGGGCCAACGTCCTGACTTTC. This gives the protein CASSPRAGANVLTF.

This chain joins TRBV15 and TRBJ1-1; no definite D call. V was shortened by 5 bases and J by 0 bases, with 4 bases between the two germline ends. Germline loops: CDR1 LNHNV, CDR2 YYDKDF (reference sequence). This CDR3 is built from 12 residues. As DNA, the CDR3 is TGTGCCACCAGCTTGATGAACACTGAAGCTTTCTTT. Residues: CATSLMNTEAFF. The entire variable domain, with the rest obtained from reference TRBV15 and TRBJ1-1, is as follows: DAMVIQNPRYQVTQFGKPVTLSCSQTLNHNVMYWYQQKSSQAPKLLFHYYDKDFNNEADTPDNFQSRRPNTSFCFLDIRSPGLGDTAMYLCATSLMNTEAFFGQGTRLTVV.